One sample yielded the 5 T cell receptor delta chains listed below, sequenced in a study of Vδ1+ human thymocytes. Study conclusions and caveats: Thymic TRG and TRD repertoires appeared highly polyclonal, with Gaussian CDR3 length distributions.

Sequences come from RNA converted to cDNA by reverse transcription. The CDR3 regions were amplified by multiplex PCR from V-gene primers to a constant-region primer. TCRdb re-processed the multiplex PCR reads via CATT. The sample yields more than 50,000 delta-chain clones, around a sixth seen once. For these TCRs, the target antigens are not known. What was sequenced was Vdelta1+ gamma-delta thymocytes from the thymus. Subset here: FACS-sorted CD3+ TCRalphabeta- TCRVdelta1+ TCRVdelta2- thymocytes. Receptors were obtained from a boy younger than two who had congenital heart surgery.

V and J are TRDV1 and TRDJ1, with TRDD3 matching 9 bases. CDR3 size: 19 residues. With 1 base clipped from V and 0 bases from J, the junction kept 12 bases outside the gene matches. Germline V CDR1 and CDR2: TSWWSYY, QGS. CDR3 bases: TGTGCTCTTGGGGAACACGGACGGCTGGGGGATTGGTACACCGATAAACTCATCTTT. Translated: CALGEHGRLGDWYTDKLIF.

The genes are TRDV1 and TRDJ1, with TRDD3 matching over 9 bases. The CDR3 extends over 17 amino acids. J was trimmed by 0 bases and V by 4 bases; bases with no gene match: 9. The germline CDR1 and CDR2 sequences are TSWWSYY and QGS. The CDR3 DNA sequence: TGTGCTCTTGGGGTCAGTATGCCTGGGGGATACACCGATAAACTCATCTTT. Protein product: CALGVSMPGGYTDKLIF.

The chain employs TRDV1 and TRDJ1, with 7 positions matching TRDD3. CDR1 and CDR2 from the germline V gene are TSWWSYY and QGS. Trimming took 2 bases from V and 0 from J; bases not matched to a gene: 15. The CDR3 length is 19 residues. This chain's CDR3 is CALGETVGEMALYTDKLIF. The CDR3 DNA reads TGTGCTCTTGGGGAAACCGTGGGGGAAATGGCCCTGTACACCGATAAACTCATCTTT.

The chain employs TRDV1 and TRDJ1; D not resolved. CDR3 size: 17 residues. Germline V gene lookup returns CDR1 TSWWSYY and CDR2 QGS. With 0 bases removed from V and 0 bases from J, the gap between germline ends came to 14 bases. CDR3 sequence: CALGELTGVWYTDKLIF. The DNA for the CDR3 is TGTGCTCTTGGGGAACTCACCGGCGTTTGGTACACCGATAAACTCATCTTT.

The sample holds a few counts of this clone. The chain carries TRDV1 and TRDJ1; tentatively, D is TRDD2 or TRDD3 (5 bases each). Germline lookup yields CDR1 TSWWSYY and CDR2 QGS. The CDR3 consists of 17 residues. V lost 3 bases to trimming and J lost 0 bases, with 17 bases between them. The CDR3 loop reads CALGDFPRGPYTDKLIF. The CDR3 nucleotides read TGTGCTCTTGGGGACTTCCCTCGGGGGCCTTACACCGATAAACTCATCTTT.